This T cell receptor beta chain was sequenced during a study of blood T cell repertoires in COVID-19. Germline lookup yields CDR1 LNHNV and CDR2 YYDKDF (reference sequence). Trimming took off 3 bases at V and 10 bases at J, with 15 bases between the two ends. The CDR3 spans 13 residues. Clones were read by immunoSEQ multiplex PCR, and TCRdb kept only the in-frame ones, dropping some. The sample has 150,000 or so clones, approximately 80% seen once. The sequencing input was peripheral blood. The clonotype was recovered from a woman aged 80 or older with acute or convalescent COVID-19. V gene TRBV15 combines with J gene TRBJ1-2; D is possibly TRBD1 (6 bases). The CDR3 loop reads CATSRQNRDHYTF. The CDR3 DNA reads TGTGCCACCAGCAGGCAGAACAGGGATCACTACACCTTC.